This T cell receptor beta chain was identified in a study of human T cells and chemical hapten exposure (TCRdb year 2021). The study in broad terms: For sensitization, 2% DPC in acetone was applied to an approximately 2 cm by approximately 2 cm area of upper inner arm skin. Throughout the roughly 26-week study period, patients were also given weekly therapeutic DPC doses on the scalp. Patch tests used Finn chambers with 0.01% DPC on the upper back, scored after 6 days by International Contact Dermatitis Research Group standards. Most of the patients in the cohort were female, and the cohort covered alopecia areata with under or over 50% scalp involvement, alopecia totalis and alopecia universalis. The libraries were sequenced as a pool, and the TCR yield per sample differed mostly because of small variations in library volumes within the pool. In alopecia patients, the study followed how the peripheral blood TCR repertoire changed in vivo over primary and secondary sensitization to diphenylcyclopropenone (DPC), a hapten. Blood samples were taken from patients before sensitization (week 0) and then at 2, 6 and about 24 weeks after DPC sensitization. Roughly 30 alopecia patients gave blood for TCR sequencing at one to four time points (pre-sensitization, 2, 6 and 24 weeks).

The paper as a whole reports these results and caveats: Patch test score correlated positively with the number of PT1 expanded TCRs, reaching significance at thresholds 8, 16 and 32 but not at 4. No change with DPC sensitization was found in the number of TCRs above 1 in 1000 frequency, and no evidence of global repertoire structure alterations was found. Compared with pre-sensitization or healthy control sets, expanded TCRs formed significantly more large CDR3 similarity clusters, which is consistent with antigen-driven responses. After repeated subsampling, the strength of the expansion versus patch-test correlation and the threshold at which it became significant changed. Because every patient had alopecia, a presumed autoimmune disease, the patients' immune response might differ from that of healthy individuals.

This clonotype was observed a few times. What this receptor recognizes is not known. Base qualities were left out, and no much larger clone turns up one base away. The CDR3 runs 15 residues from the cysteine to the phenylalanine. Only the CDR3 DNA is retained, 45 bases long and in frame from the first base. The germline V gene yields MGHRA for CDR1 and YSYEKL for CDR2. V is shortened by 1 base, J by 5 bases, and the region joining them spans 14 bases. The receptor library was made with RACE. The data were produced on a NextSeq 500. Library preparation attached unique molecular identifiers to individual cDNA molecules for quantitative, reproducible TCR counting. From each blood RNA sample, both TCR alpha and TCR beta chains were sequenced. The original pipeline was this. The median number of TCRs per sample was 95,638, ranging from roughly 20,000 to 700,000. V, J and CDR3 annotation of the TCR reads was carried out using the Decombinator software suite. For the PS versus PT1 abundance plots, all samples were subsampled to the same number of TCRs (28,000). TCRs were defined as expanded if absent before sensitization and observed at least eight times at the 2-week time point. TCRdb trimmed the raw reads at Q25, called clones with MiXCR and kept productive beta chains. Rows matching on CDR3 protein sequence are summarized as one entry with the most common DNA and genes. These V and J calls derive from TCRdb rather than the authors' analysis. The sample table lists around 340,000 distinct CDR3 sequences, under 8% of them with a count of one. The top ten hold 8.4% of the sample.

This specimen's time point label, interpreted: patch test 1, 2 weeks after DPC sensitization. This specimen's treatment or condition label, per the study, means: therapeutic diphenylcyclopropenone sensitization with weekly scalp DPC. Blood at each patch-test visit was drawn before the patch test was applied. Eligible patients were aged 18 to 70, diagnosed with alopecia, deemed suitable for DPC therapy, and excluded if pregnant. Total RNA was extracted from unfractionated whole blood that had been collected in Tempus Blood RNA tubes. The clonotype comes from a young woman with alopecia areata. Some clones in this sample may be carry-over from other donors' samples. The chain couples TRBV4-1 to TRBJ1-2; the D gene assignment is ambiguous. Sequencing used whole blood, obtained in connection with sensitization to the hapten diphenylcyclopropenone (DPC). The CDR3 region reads CASSQVRGIKYGYTF. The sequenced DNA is TGCGCCAGCAGCCAAGTCCGGGGTATCAAGTATGGCTACACCTTC.